Listed below are T cell receptor beta chains from one sample, sequenced in a study of blood T cell repertoires in COVID-19. The method was immunoSEQ multiplex PCR; TCRdb's version includes in-frame clones alone and lacks a portion of them. The data show roughly 77,000 clones, 88% seen once. The material sequenced was peripheral blood. These receptors all stem from a human donor in a cohort sampled during active COVID-19. Each CDR3 is given with its conserved first and last residue. Each record gives: D gene, clone size, V gene, J gene, CDR3 protein, CDR3 DNA. The D gene is left open where the match is weak. Clone size is not always given. Where it is, it says once, few, many or a class for expanded clones.

D gene: TRBD2
clone size: .
V gene: TRBV11-2
J gene: TRBJ2-2
CDR3 protein: CASSLLAGELGELFF
CDR3 DNA: TGTGCCAGCAGCTTACTAGCGGGAGAATTGGGGGAGCTGTTTTTT

D gene: .
clone size: .
V gene: TRBV19
J gene: TRBJ2-3
CDR3 protein: CASSIRVRYTDTQYF
CDR3 DNA: TGTGCCAGTAGTATCCGGGTCAGATATACAGATACGCAGTATTTT

D gene: .
clone size: .
V gene: TRBV18
J gene: TRBJ2-2
CDR3 protein: CASSTSINLNTGELFF
CDR3 DNA: TGTGCCAGCTCTACCAGTATCAACCTGAACACCGGGGAGCTGTTTTTT

D gene: .
clone size: .
V gene: TRBV19
J gene: TRBJ2-6
CDR3 protein: CASSIDPPGSSGANVLTF
CDR3 DNA: TGTGCCAGTAGTATAGATCCCCCAGGAAGCTCTGGGGCCAACGTCCTGACTTTC

D gene: TRBD1
clone size: few
V gene: TRBV7-8
J gene: TRBJ2-1
CDR3 protein: CASSFAWTGGYNEQFF
CDR3 DNA: TGTGCCAGCAGCTTCGCATGGACAGGGGGTTACAATGAGCAGTTCTTC

D gene: .
clone size: .
V gene: TRBV6-5
J gene: TRBJ2-5
CDR3 protein: CASGDTQETQYF
CDR3 DNA: TGTGCCAGCGGGGACACACAAGAGACCCAGTACTTC

D gene: TRBD2
clone size: .
V gene: TRBV3-1/TRBV3-2
J gene: TRBJ2-2
CDR3 protein: CASRRGILAGGTGELFF
CDR3 DNA: TGTGCCAGCAGACGAGGCATTCTAGCGGGGGGAACCGGGGAGCTGTTTTTT

D gene: .
clone size: .
V gene: TRBV11-2
J gene: TRBJ2-7
CDR3 protein: CASSLVKSLYEQYF
CDR3 DNA: TGTGCCAGCAGCTTAGTGAAGAGCCTATACGAGCAGTACTTC

D gene: .
clone size: .
V gene: TRBV6-1
J gene: TRBJ2-5
CDR3 protein: CASSENHREETQYF
CDR3 DNA: TGTGCCAGCAGTGAAAACCACAGGGAAGAGACCCAGTACTTC

D gene: .
clone size: .
V gene: TRBV9
J gene: TRBJ1-6
CDR3 protein: CASSVAGGSPLHF
CDR3 DNA: TGTGCCAGCAGCGTAGCAGGAGGTTCACCCCTCCACTTT

D gene: .
clone size: .
V gene: TRBV7-3
J gene: TRBJ2-2
CDR3 protein: CASSGAGINTGELFF
CDR3 DNA: TGTGCCAGCAGCGGTGCCGGGATAAACACCGGGGAGCTGTTTTTT

D gene: .
clone size: .
V gene: TRBV4-2
J gene: TRBJ2-3
CDR3 protein: CASSQEGAGSTWDTQYF
CDR3 DNA: TGTGCCAGCAGCCAAGAAGGTGCGGGGAGCACGTGGGATACGCAGTATTTT

D gene: .
clone size: .
V gene: TRBV13
J gene: TRBJ2-1
CDR3 protein: CASSLVTHAPSRFF
CDR3 DNA: TGTGCCAGCAGCTTAGTAACTCATGCCCCTTCGCGGTTCTTC

D gene: TRBD1
clone size: .
V gene: TRBV5-4
J gene: TRBJ1-3
CDR3 protein: CASRADRGTGNTIYF
CDR3 DNA: TGTGCCAGCAGAGCCGACAGGGGAACTGGAAACACCATATATTTT

D gene: TRBD1
clone size: .
V gene: TRBV6-5
J gene: TRBJ1-2
CDR3 protein: CASSSLTGGKGYTF
CDR3 DNA: TGTGCCAGCAGTTCCTTGACAGGGGGTAAAGGCTACACCTTC

D gene: TRBD1
clone size: .
V gene: TRBV18
J gene: TRBJ2-2
CDR3 protein: CASSPRTGETGELFF
CDR3 DNA: TGTGCCAGCTCACCGCGGACAGGGGAAACCGGGGAGCTGTTTTTT

D gene: .
clone size: .
V gene: TRBV5-4
J gene: TRBJ2-5
CDR3 protein: CASSFSRGQETQYF
CDR3 DNA: TGTGCCAGCAGCTTCTCCCGGGGGCAAGAGACCCAGTACTTC

D gene: .
clone size: .
V gene: TRBV5-1
J gene: TRBJ1-1
CDR3 protein: CASSPGRDRQSTEAFF
CDR3 DNA: TGCGCCAGCAGCCCGGGCCGCGACAGACAGAGCACTGAAGCTTTCTTT

D gene: TRBD1
clone size: .
V gene: TRBV3-1/TRBV3-2
J gene: TRBJ2-7
CDR3 protein: CASSQGWAGGSYEQYF
CDR3 DNA: TGTGCCAGCAGCCAAGGATGGGCAGGGGGATCCTACGAGCAGTACTTC

D gene: .
clone size: once
V gene: TRBV7-2
J gene: TRBJ1-4
CDR3 protein: CASSARTKEKLFF
CDR3 DNA: TGTGCCAGCAGCGCGAGAACGAAGGAAAAACTGTTTTTT

D gene: .
clone size: .
V gene: TRBV28
J gene: TRBJ2-2
CDR3 protein: CASRQQSGELFF
CDR3 DNA: TGTGCCAGCAGGCAACAGAGCGGGGAGCTGTTTTTT

D gene: .
clone size: .
V gene: TRBV7-9
J gene: TRBJ2-7
CDR3 protein: CASSLMRQTSYEQYF
CDR3 DNA: TGTGCCAGCAGCTTAATGAGACAGACCTCCTACGAGCAGTACTTC

D gene: .
clone size: .
V gene: TRBV7-2
J gene: TRBJ1-3
CDR3 protein: CASSFRQGRNTIYF
CDR3 DNA: TGTGCCAGCAGCTTCAGGCAGGGTAGAAACACCATATATTTT

D gene: TRBD1
clone size: .
V gene: TRBV5-8
J gene: TRBJ2-7
CDR3 protein: CASSADRVLSYEQYF
CDR3 DNA: TGTGCCAGCAGCGCAGACAGGGTCCTATCCTACGAGCAGTACTTC

D gene: TRBD1
clone size: .
V gene: TRBV5-6
J gene: TRBJ1-2
CDR3 protein: CASSHRGISNYGYTF
CDR3 DNA: TGTGCCAGCAGCCACAGGGGTATAAGTAACTATGGCTACACCTTC

D gene: .
clone size: .
V gene: TRBV14
J gene: TRBJ2-6
CDR3 protein: CASSQDRGIGANVLTF
CDR3 DNA: TGTGCCAGCAGCCAAGATAGGGGTATTGGGGCCAACGTCCTGACTTTC

D gene: .
clone size: .
V gene: TRBV6-5
J gene: TRBJ1-6
CDR3 protein: CASSYSGDSPLHF
CDR3 DNA: TGTGCCAGCAGTTACTCCGGGGATTCACCCCTCCACTTT

D gene: .
clone size: once
V gene: TRBV30
J gene: TRBJ1-5
CDR3 protein: CAWSPLDRSNQPQHF
CDR3 DNA: TGTGCCTGGAGTCCCCTGGACAGAAGCAATCAGCCCCAGCATTTT